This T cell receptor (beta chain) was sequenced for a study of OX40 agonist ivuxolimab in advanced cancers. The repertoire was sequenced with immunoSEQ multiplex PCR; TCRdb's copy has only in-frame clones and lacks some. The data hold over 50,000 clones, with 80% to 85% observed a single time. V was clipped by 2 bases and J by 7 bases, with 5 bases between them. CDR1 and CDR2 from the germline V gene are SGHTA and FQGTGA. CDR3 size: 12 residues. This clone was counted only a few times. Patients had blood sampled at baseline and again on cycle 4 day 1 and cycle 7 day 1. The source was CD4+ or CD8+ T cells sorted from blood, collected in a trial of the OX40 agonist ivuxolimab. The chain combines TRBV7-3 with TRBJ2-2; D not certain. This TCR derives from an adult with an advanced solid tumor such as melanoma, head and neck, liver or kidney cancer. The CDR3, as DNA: TGTGCCAGCAGCTTAGTGCGCGGGGAGCTGTTTTTT. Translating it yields CASSLVRGELFF.